This T cell receptor (beta chain) was recorded in a study of CD8+ T cells in alopecia areata. It was cDNA, reverse transcribed from extracted RNA, that served as the sequencing template. TCRdb's copy holds only in-frame clones and misses some; the assay was immunoSEQ multiplex PCR. The table lists approximately 140,000 clones, more than 45% of them singletons. The CDR3 extends over 13 amino acids. This clone has more than one count but fewer than ten. The sequence was obtained from a human donor with alopecia areata. J is TRBJ2-1 and V is TRBV21-1. TRBV21-1 is a recognized pseudogene. Material for sequencing was CD4+ T cells sorted from blood. The CDR3 nucleotides are TGTGCCAGCGAACGGACGGACGTTGGTGAGCAGTTCTTC. Its protein product is CASERTDVGEQFF.